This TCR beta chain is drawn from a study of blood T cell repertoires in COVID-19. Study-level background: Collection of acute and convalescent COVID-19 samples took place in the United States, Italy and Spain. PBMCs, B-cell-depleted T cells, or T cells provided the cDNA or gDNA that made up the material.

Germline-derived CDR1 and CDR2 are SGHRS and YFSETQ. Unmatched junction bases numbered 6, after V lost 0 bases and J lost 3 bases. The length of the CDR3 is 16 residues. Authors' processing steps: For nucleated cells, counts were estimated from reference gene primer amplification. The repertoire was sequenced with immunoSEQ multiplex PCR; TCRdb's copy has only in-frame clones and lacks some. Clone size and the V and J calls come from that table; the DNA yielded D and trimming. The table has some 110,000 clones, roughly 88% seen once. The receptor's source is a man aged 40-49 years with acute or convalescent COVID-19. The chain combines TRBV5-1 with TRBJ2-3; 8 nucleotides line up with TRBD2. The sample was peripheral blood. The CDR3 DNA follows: TGCGCCAGCAGCTTGGTCGCGGGGGGCCCGACAGATACGCAGTATTTT. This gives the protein CASSLVAGGPTDTQYF.